This record covers a single T cell receptor (beta chain). What it binds is unknown. The data stem from a study of shared clonotypes between healthy human individuals. Germline V gene sequence: CDR1 GTSNPN, CDR2 SVGIG (reference sequence). V lost 3 bases to trimming and J lost 6 bases, with 12 bases between them. The CDR3 extends over 13 amino acids. Regarding the study as a whole: In having few donors, the study represented limited genetic and exposure-history diversity.

The protocol was immunoSEQ multiplex PCR, while the TCRdb copy is restricted to in-frame clones and leaves out a portion. The sample comprises roughly 2.4 million clones, around 95% of which are singletons, and 0.1% to 0.15% rests with the top ten. This sequence was found in a young man in good health. This chain joins TRBV30 and TRBJ1-5; no firm D call. The specimen was naive CD4+ T cells sorted from blood. Noted subset: CD45RA+ positively selected. CDR3 nucleotides: TGTGCCTGGAGCTCAACGGGGTTTCAGCCCCAGCATTTT. This translates into CAWSSTGFQPQHF. Based on the CDR3 plus reference TRBV30 and TRBJ1-5, the full variable domain is SQTIHQWPATLVQPVGSPLSLECTVEGTSNPNLYWYRQAAGRGLQLLFYSVGIGQISSEVPQNLSASRPQDRQFILSSKKLLLSDSGFYLCAWSSTGFQPQHFGDGTRLSIL.